Following are 2 T cell receptor beta chains from one sample sequenced in a study of T cells after yellow fever vaccination. TCRdb used MiXCR to reprocess the 5' RACE reads, holding one entry per CDR3 protein. The table includes approximately 510,000 distinct CDR3 sequences, roughly 22% detected once. This specimen consisted of PBMCs, obtained 20 to 25 days after the first yellow fever vaccination. The receptors here all came from a young man who received the YFV17D yellow fever vaccine.

The chain joins TRBV5-1 to TRBJ2-1; D gene ambiguous. CDR1 and CDR2 (germline): SGHRS, YFSETQ. CDR3 length equals 14 residues. V lost 4 bases and J lost 4, with 12 bases in between. Here the CDR3 DNA reads TGCGCCAGCAGCCACCCAGACGGGTACAATGAGCAGTTCTTC. As protein: CASSHPDGYNEQFF.

The rearrangement uses TRBV5-1 and TRBJ1-6; D perhaps matches TRBD1 (5 bases). With 6 bases removed from V and 6 bases from J, the gap between germline ends came to 16 bases. This CDR3 is built from 15 residues. The V gene's germline CDR1 is SGHRS and CDR2 YFSETQ. The CDR3 sequence: CASTGAGIGNSPLHF. CDR3 bases: TGCGCCAGCACCGGGGCAGGGATCGGTAATTCACCCCTCCACTTT.